The present TCR beta chain was sequenced within a study of blood T cell repertoires in COVID-19. Libraries were prepared by immunoSEQ multiplex PCR; TCRdb keeps only in-frame clonotypes and omits some of them. The sample carries a few hundred thousand clones, approximately 88% recorded once. This CDR3 spans 15 amino acids. In germline, CDR1 is SNHLY, CDR2 FYNNEI. With 6 bases clipped from V and 4 bases from J, the junction kept 9 bases outside the gene matches. The receptor was isolated from a man aged 18 to 30 with acute COVID-19. What was sequenced was PBMCs or T cells enriched from blood (not recorded which). J is TRBJ1-5 and V is TRBV2, with 7 bases lining up with TRBD1. The CDR3 here is CASRLTGVENQPQHF. Here the CDR3 DNA reads TGTGCCAGCAGGCTAACAGGGGTAGAGAATCAGCCCCAGCATTTT.